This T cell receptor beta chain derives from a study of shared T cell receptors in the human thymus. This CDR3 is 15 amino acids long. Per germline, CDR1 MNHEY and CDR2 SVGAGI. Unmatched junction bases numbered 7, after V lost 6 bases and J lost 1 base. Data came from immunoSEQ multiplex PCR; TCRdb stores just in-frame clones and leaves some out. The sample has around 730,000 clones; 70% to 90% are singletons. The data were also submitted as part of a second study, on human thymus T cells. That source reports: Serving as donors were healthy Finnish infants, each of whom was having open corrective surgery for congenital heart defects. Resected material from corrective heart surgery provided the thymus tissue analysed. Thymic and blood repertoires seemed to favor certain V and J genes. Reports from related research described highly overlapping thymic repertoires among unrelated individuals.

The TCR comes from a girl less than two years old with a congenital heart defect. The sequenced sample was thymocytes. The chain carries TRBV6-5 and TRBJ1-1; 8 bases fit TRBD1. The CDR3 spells CASSFSGTGNTEAFF. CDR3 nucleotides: TGTGCCAGCAGCTTCTCCGGGACAGGGAACACTGAAGCTTTCTTT.